The 17 T cell receptor beta chains listed next were all sequenced from one sample in a study of CD8 T cells in ankylosing spondylitis. TCRdb re-derived calls from the 5' RACE reads in MiXCR, one entry per CDR3 protein. The sample gives 200,000 to 300,000 distinct CDR3 sequences, 8% to 11% of which show up once; 2.6% is in the top ten. The sample consisted of blood, either unsorted or a sorted T cell fraction (not recorded which). The receptor source for this set is a male donor with ankylosing spondylitis or in good health (not recorded which).

The table lists this clonotype with a few counts. The V and J genes are TRBV20-1 and TRBJ2-3; tentative D call: TRBD1 (6 bases). The ends were cut back, 3 bases at V and 4 bases at J, with 14 bases in the middle. The length of the CDR3 is 14 residues. Looked up from germline, CDR1 is DFQATT and CDR2 is SNEGSKA (reference sequence). The CDR3 nucleotides are TGCAGTGCTAGGACGAGTACAGGGTCAGATACGCAGTATTTT. It encodes CSARTSTGSDTQYF.

V is TRBV5-1 and J is TRBJ1-2; 12 positions match TRBD1. Germline assignment: CDR1 SGHRS and CDR2 YFSETQ. V gave up 5 bases and J gave up 5 bases; unmatched junction bases: 13. The CDR3 sequence is 17 residues long. Here the CDR3 DNA reads TGCGCCAGCAGACTCGGGACAGGGGGCGTTGGGGTTTATGGCTACACCTTC. This codes for CASRLGTGGVGVYGYTF.

This clonotype was observed many times. This sequence joins TRBV2 and TRBJ1-5, with unresolved D. CDR3 size: 13 residues. V lost 3 bases, J lost 5 bases, and 8 bases lay in between. Germline CDR1 SNHLY, CDR2 FYNNEI. The CDR3 bases are TGTGCCAGCAGTGATGAGGGTTATCAGCCCCAGCATTTT. It yields the protein CASSDEGYQPQHF. Variable domain in full (rest from reference TRBV2 and TRBJ1-5): EPEVTQTPSHQVTQMGQEVILRCVPISNHLYFYWYRQILGQKVEFLVSFYNNEISEKSEIFDDQFSVERPDGSNFTLKIRSTKLEDSAMYFCASSDEGYQPQHFGDGTRLSIL.

The chain links TRBV9 to TRBJ1-1; TRBD1 might be the D (6 bases). Trimming shortened V by 0 bases and J by 1 base, and 13 bases separated the two germline ends. CDR1 SGDLS and CDR2 YYNGEE come from the germline V gene. This CDR3 comprises 16 residues. The CDR3 region is CASSVGVGDTNTEAFF. CDR3 sequence (DNA): TGTGCCAGCAGCGTAGGAGTCGGGGACACGAACACTGAAGCTTTCTTT.

The V gene is TRBV7-8, the J gene TRBJ2-1; 8 nucleotides align to TRBD2. Germline V gene lookup returns CDR1 SGHVS and CDR2 FQNEAQ. CDR3 size: 15 residues. V lost 5 bases, J lost 7 bases, and 10 bases stayed unmatched. The CDR3 DNA follows: TGTGCCAGCAGCGGAGCGGGAGTTGGATATAATGAGCAGTTCTTC. It specifies CASSGAGVGYNEQFF.

This clonotype showed up just a few times. The CDR3 sequence: CAWSKKGSYGYTF. The DNA for the CDR3 is TGTGCCTGGAGCAAAAAGGGGTCCTATGGCTACACCTTC. The rearrangement links TRBV30 to TRBJ1-2; D may be TRBD1 (5 bases). V was clipped by 3 bases and J by 4 bases, with 12 bases between them. The CDR3 extends over 13 amino acids. Germline lookup yields CDR1 GTSNPN and CDR2 SVGIG (reference sequence).

This clonotype was counted ten times or more. The V call is TRBV20-1, the J call TRBJ1-6, with 7 bases lining up with TRBD1. The germline V gene has CDR1 DFQATT and CDR2 SNEGSKA (reference sequence). After removal of 3 bases from V and 1 base from J, the junction contained 0 bases not matched to a gene. The CDR3 extends over 14 amino acids. In nucleotides, the CDR3 is TGCAGTGCTAGGGGACAGTCCTATAATTCACCCCTCCACTTT. Protein product: CSARGQSYNSPLHF.

In regard to this clonotype: This may be a read error: a much more frequent sequence differs by one nucleotide. This rearrangement joins TRBV2 to TRBJ2-3, with no clear D. CDR1 is SNHLY, CDR2 FYNNEI, per germline. The CDR3 length is 13 residues. In DNA, the CDR3 is TGTACCAGCAGGAAGCTGGGCACAGATACGCAGTATTTT. It codes for CTSRKLGTDTQYF.

This clonotype came up many times. The chain uses TRBV5-1 and TRBJ2-1; no firm D call. The CDR3 covers 13 residues. The ends were cut back, 4 bases at V and 4 bases at J, with 9 bases in the middle. From germline, CDR1 is SGHRS and CDR2 YFSETQ. In DNA form, the CDR3 reads TGCGCCAGCAGCCTCCAGGTATACAATGAGCAGTTCTTC. Protein sequence: CASSLQVYNEQFF.

This clonotype was detected ten times or more. V is TRBV5-1 and J is TRBJ1-5, with D unresolved. Germline CDR1 and CDR2: SGHRS and YFSETQ. Between the trimmed V and J ends, which lost 0 bases and 2 bases, there was a span of 9 bases. This CDR3 region has 15 residues. As DNA, the CDR3 is TGCGCCAGCAGCTTGGGACTCGGAGGCAATCAGCCCCAGCATTTT. The encoded protein is CASSLGLGGNQPQHF. Supplemented by reference TRBV5-1 and TRBJ1-5, the full variable domain reads KAGVTQTPRYLIKTRGQQVTLSCSPISGHRSVSWYQQTPGQGLQFLFEYFSETQRNKGNFPGRFSGRQFSNSRSEMNVSTLELGDSALYLCASSLGLGGNQPQHFGDGTRLSIL.

This clonotype was found many times. This chain joins TRBV29-1 and TRBJ1-1, with TRBD1 matching 7 bases. Per germline, CDR1 SQVTM and CDR2 ANQGSEA. V lost 6 bases to trimming and J lost 4 bases; unmatched junction nucleotides: 11. The CDR3 spans 14 residues. The CDR3 is CSVARQGGGTEAFF. CDR3 DNA: TGCAGCGTCGCTAGACAGGGAGGTGGCACTGAAGCTTTCTTT.

The chain uses TRBV7-9 and TRBJ1-1; 11 nucleotides align to TRBD1. The CDR3 consists of 16 residues. The junction had 5 bases not matched to a gene; V was cut back by 1 base and J by 4 bases. Germline-derived CDR1 and CDR2 are SEHNR and FQNEAQ (reference sequence). In DNA, the CDR3 is TGTGCCAGCAGCTTAGTGGGCGGGACAGGGGGCACTGAAGCTTTCTTT. Translated, it gives CASSLVGGTGGTEAFF. Full variable domain (remainder filled in from reference TRBV7-9 and TRBJ1-1): DTGVSQNPRHKITKRGQNVTFRCDPISEHNRLYWYRQTLGQGPEFLTYFQNEAQLEKSRLLSDRFSAERPKGSFSTLEIQRTEQGDSAMYLCASSLVGGTGGTEAFFGQGTRLTVV.

There are many counts of this clonotype. This chain uses TRBV20-1 with TRBJ2-7; D gene ambiguous. The V gene lost 1 base and the J gene lost 1 base, with 14 bases spanning the gap. Germline V gene lookup returns CDR1 DFQATT and CDR2 SNEGSKA (reference sequence). This CDR3 comprises 15 residues. The CDR3 sequence is CSARAETGYSYEQYF. CDR3 nucleotide sequence: TGCAGTGCTAGAGCCGAGACTGGCTATTCCTACGAGCAGTACTTC.

This clonotype was detected many times. CDR3 in DNA: TGTGCCAGCAGTGATGGACACCTGAACACTGAAGCTTTCTTT. Translation: CASSDGHLNTEAFF. This sequence joins TRBV6-1 and TRBJ1-1; D perhaps matches TRBD1 (5 bases). This CDR3 is 14 amino acids long. The germline V gene has CDR1 MNHNS and CDR2 SASEGT. V lost 3 bases, J lost 0 bases, and 8 bases lay in between.

This clonotype was counted ten times or more. This rearrangement joins TRBV27 to TRBJ2-2; no reliable D call. Germline CDR1 reads MNHEY; CDR2 reads SMNVEV (reference sequence). The CDR3 spans 13 residues. The ends were cut back, 3 bases at V and 0 bases at J, with 2 bases in the middle. The CDR3 sequence: CASSFSNTGELFF. The CDR3 nucleotides read TGTGCCAGCAGTTTTTCGAACACCGGGGAGCTGTTTTTT.

This clonotype occurred many times. V gene TRBV27 combines with J gene TRBJ2-1; 9 nucleotides agree with TRBD1. The CDR3 totals 15 residues. Germline V gene sequence: CDR1 MNHEY, CDR2 SMNVEV (reference sequence). V trimming: 5 bases; J trimming: 8 bases; junction bases outside the gene matches: 10. CDR3 amino acids: CASSLPGQGTDEQFF. CDR3 sequence (DNA): TGTGCCAGCAGTCTCCCGGGACAGGGAACCGATGAGCAGTTCTTC.

This clonotype showed up many times. This chain uses TRBV29-1 with TRBJ1-1; weak D call: TRBD1 (5 bases). The V end was cut by 3 bases, the J end by 0 bases, with 11 bases between. The CDR3 loop spans 14 amino acids. In germline, CDR1 is SQVTM, CDR2 ANQGSEA. CDR3 sequence: CSVDTGPLNTEAFF. The DNA for the CDR3 is TGCAGCGTTGACACAGGACCTTTGAACACTGAAGCTTTCTTT.